This entry features one TCR beta chain sequence. These data are taken from a study of T cells in Graves' hyperthyroidism and ophthalmopathy. Stability of Graves' hyperthyroidism was defined as absent ophthalmopathy progression within 18 months. Amplification of TCR beta CDR3 regions used RNA as the template. First-round RT-PCR of the TCR CDR3 relied on the HTBI primer set. Using its own MiXCR run on the multiplex PCR reads, TCRdb lists one record per CDR3 protein. The sample lists around 760,000 distinct CDR3 sequences, roughly a third occurring once. The sequence came from a woman aged 40 to 55 with Graves' hyperthyroidism. Sequencing was performed on blood.

The CDR3 region has the DNA TGCAGCGTGGCAGGGGTTGGGGGGAACACTGAAGCTTTCTTT. It translates to CSVAGVGGNTEAFF. The V gene is TRBV29-1, the J gene TRBJ1-1, with D perhaps TRBD1 (6 bases). This CDR3 is built from 14 residues. Germline assignment: CDR1 SQVTM and CDR2 ANQGSEA. The V end lost 6 bases, the J end lost 1 base, and 15 bases lay between the germline ends.